The rows below give T cell receptor beta chains drawn from one sample of a study of human T cells and chemical hapten exposure. TCRdb re-analysed the RACE reads in MiXCR, keeping a single row per CDR3 protein. The table lists about 73,000 distinct CDR3 sequences, 7.5% to 9.5% of them singletons, with about 3.5% in the top ten. The source was whole blood, collected in connection with sensitization to the hapten diphenylcyclopropenone (DPC). Receptor source: a woman aged 45 to 65 with alopecia areata. Some clones in this sample may be carry-over from other donors' samples. CDR3s include the opening cysteine and the closing phenylalanine or tryptophan. D genes are given only for firm matches. Clone size is shown for a subset of rows, as once, few, many or a class of expanded clone.

-	TRBV28	TRBJ2-7	few	TGTGCCAGCAGGGATACAGGGAAGGGTTACGAGCAGTACTTC	CASRDTGKGYEQYF
TRBD1	TRBV5-1	TRBJ1-2	many	TGCGCCAGCAGCTTTCGAGACAGGGATATAGATGGCTACACCTTC	CASSFRDRDIDGYTF
-	TRBV29-1	TRBJ1-2	few	TGCAGCGTGCGGCGTTCAGGGGCGGGGGAAGGCGATGGCTACACCTTC	CSVRRSGAGEGDGYTF
-	TRBV7-2	TRBJ1-5	many	TGTGCCAGCAGCAAGTTGGGGGTGGGTCAGCCCCAGCATTTT	CASSKLGVGQPQHF
TRBD2	TRBV18	TRBJ2-7	-	TGTGCCAGCTCACCCCGGACTAGCGGGAGTCCCTACGAGCAGTACTTC	CASSPRTSGSPYEQYF
TRBD1	TRBV29-1	TRBJ1-1	many	TGCAGCGTCGGATGGACAGGGGTGAACACTGAAGCTTTCTTT	CSVGWTGVNTEAFF
TRBD1	TRBV15	TRBJ2-7	-	TGTGCCACCAGCAGAGAAGAGACAGGGGTATCGGAGCAGTACTTC	CATSREETGVSEQYF
-	TRBV21-1	TRBJ2-1	-	TGTGCCAGCAGCCTAAAGGGGACTAGACCAGATCGTAATGAGCAGTTCTTC	CASSLKGTRPDRNEQFF
-	TRBV28	TRBJ2-1	few	TGTGCTTCCGGGGCTAGCTCCCACAATGAGCAGTTCTTC	CASGASSHNEQFF
-	TRBV3-2	TRBJ2-2	few	TGTGCCAGCAGCCACGAAAGGAGCGGAACCAACCCCACCGGGGAGCTGTTTTTT	CASSHERSGTNPTGELFF
TRBD2	TRBV12-3/TRBV12-4	TRBJ2-7	few	TGTGCCAGCAGTTTATTTGGTAGCGGGAGCCATATGGACGAGCAGTACTTC	CASSLFGSGSHMDEQYF
-	TRBV11-2	TRBJ2-3	many	TGTGCCAGCAGGGGGCATACTAGCACAGATACGCAGTATTTT	CASRGHTSTDTQYF
-	TRBV23-1	TRBJ1-5	few	TGCGCCAGCATTAGTCACCCGGGGGCCCAGCATTTT	CASISHPGAQHF
-	TRBV25-1	TRBJ2-3	-	TGTGCCAGCAGTGAATCCAACAGGGTCGCAGATACGCAGTATTTT	CASSESNRVADTQYF
TRBD2	TRBV2	TRBJ2-1	many	TGTGCCAGCAGTGAAATGGCTAGCGGGAGTGGTGAGCAGTTCTTC	CASSEMASGSGEQFF